This T cell receptor beta chain was sequenced in a study of T cell repertoires in cytomegalovirus infection. Study summary: From public TCR beta signatures came an indication of both CMV infection and matching HLA type. Study-level results: In two of eight donors, the top clonotype was HLA-C-restricted CMV-specific. Frequencies of public TCR beta families were cumulated, and this identified carriers of CMV plus the relevant HLA.

One entry per CDR3 protein results from TCRdb running MiXCR on the reads. Of 380,000 or so distinct CDR3 sequences in the sample, just under 35% were seen once. The CDR3 covers 17 residues. Germline V gene data show CDR1 as SGHAT and CDR2 as FQNNGV. Trimming shortened V by 1 base and J by 1 base, and 16 bases separated the two germline ends. This clonotype was detected only a few times. Its antigen is still unknown. The J gene is TRBJ1-2, the V gene TRBV11-2; unclear D gene. The TCR was taken from a human donor in good health (CMV status not recorded). Some clones in this sample may be carry-over from other donors' samples. Sequenced material: cultured PBMCs, taken from culture after CMV antigen stimulation. The chain's CDR3 is CASSLVWDLESNYGYTF. CDR3 in DNA: TGTGCCAGCAGCTTAGTTTGGGATTTGGAGAGTAACTATGGCTACACCTTC.